This TCR beta chain was sequenced in a study of T cell responses to AZD1222 COVID-19 vaccine. General observations from the study: Repertoire sampling was restricted to post-peak T cell response timepoints. Possibly, clonal diversity was underestimated; donors were largely white British and included more females. Along spike, vaccine-associated CD4 TCRs were found throughout, with dominance at 160-218 and 743-854.

Germline trimming cut 1 base from V and 3 bases from J; bases unmatched to any gene: 1. The CDR3 has 15 residues. CDR1 and CDR2 from the germline V gene are LGHNA and YNFKEQ. Assay: immunoSEQ multiplex PCR; the TCRdb copy retains only in-frame clones and omits some. This table has tens of thousands of clones, approximately 89% appearing once. As for this clone: As yet, its antigen is unknown.

The specimen comprised peripheral blood, sampled on day 0 of MenACWY control vaccination. The rearrangement links TRBV4-2 to TRBJ1-2; 11 nucleotides agree with TRBD1. The TCR comes from an adult in good health. This CDR3 is CASSQGTGGDYGYTF. The CDR3 nucleotides read TGTGCCAGCAGCCAAGGGACAGGGGGCGACTATGGCTACACCTTC.